This record covers a single T cell receptor beta chain. Its antigen is still unknown. Per-base qualities were not stored, and no clone one base away is much larger. The data were taken from a study of OX40 agonist ivuxolimab in advanced cancers. Background on the whole study: Ivuxolimab, which targeted the costimulatory receptor OX40 (CD134), was an agonistic, fully human IgG2 monoclonal antibody. Intravenous ivuxolimab was administered to patients every 2 weeks at six dose levels: 0.01, 0.1, 0.3, 1.5, 3 and 10 mg/kg. Of the roughly 52 dose-escalation patients, hepatocellular carcinoma was present in about 19, melanoma in some 15, renal cell carcinoma in 9 and head and neck cancer in 9. In the dose-escalation cohort, 70% to 90% of patients were male, and the mean age was 60 years with a range of about 20 to 80. Prior anti-PD-1, anti-PD-L1 or anti-CTLA-4 therapy was permitted, and less than 45% of dose-escalation patients had received checkpoint inhibitors. Partial responses were achieved by three dose-escalation patients, of whom one had hepatocellular carcinoma and two had cutaneous melanoma. The purpose of peripheral TCRbeta sequencing was to test whether ivuxolimab changed TCR sequence diversity and led to clonal T-cell expansion. The paper reports the monotherapy dose-escalation portion (N of about 56 patients) of the phase I ivuxolimab trial.

The trial excluded patients who had a history of autoimmune disease or who were on systemic immunosuppression. Peripheral blood for TCR sequencing was collected from all dose cohorts at baseline, on cycle 4 day 1, and on cycle 7 day 1. Samples came from an open-label, multicenter, first-in-human phase I dose-escalation trial of ivuxolimab. Adults with locally advanced or metastatic melanoma, renal cell, hepatocellular, or head and neck squamous cell carcinoma were enrolled in the trial. Before TCR sequencing, CD4+ T cells and CD8+ T cells were sorted from peripheral blood as separate populations. Spanning cysteine to phenylalanine, the CDR3 consists of 14 amino acids. Kept here is only the CDR3 DNA, which spans 42 bases and is read in frame from base 1. The germline V gene provides CDR1 KGHSH and CDR2 LQKENI. Trimming at the junction amounts to 0 bases on V and 2 bases on J, and the germline ends lie 7 bases apart.

For sequencing of the TCRbeta CDR3 region, genomic DNA was extracted from the sorted cells. The immunoSEQ Assay was used for sequencing of TCRbeta CDR3 regions. TCRdb stores this immuneACCESS table with in-frame sequences only. Part of the clones is absent; in the studies checked, under half of the shortfall reflects unresolved V genes, and no reason is known for the rest. Here the sample has around 65,000 clones; roughly 90% occur a single time. 0.62% of the sample is held by the ten biggest clonotypes. The research as a whole found: Partial responders in the 0.1-3.0 mg/kg groups had among the lowest normalized peripheral clonal expansion, especially among CD8+ T cells. Low levels of normalized T-cell clonal expansion were also seen in some nonresponding patients. At doses of 0.1 to 3.0 mg/kg, clonal expansion of both CD4+ and CD8+ blood T cells was observed from baseline to week 6. After ivuxolimab, more expanded clones were found on average in CD8+ T cells than in CD4+ T cells. The antigen specificity of the peripheral T cells that underwent clonal expansion was not determined.

The input for sequencing was CD4+ or CD8+ T cells sorted from blood, taken in a trial of the OX40 agonist ivuxolimab. The origin of this receptor is an adult with an advanced solid tumor such as melanoma, head and neck, liver or kidney cancer. This sequence uses TRBV18 and TRBJ2-5; possibly the D gene is TRBD2, per 5 matching bases. The DNA is as follows: TGTGCCAGCTCACCACCTAGCGCGCAAGAGACCCAGTACTTC. This encodes CASSPPSAQETQYF.